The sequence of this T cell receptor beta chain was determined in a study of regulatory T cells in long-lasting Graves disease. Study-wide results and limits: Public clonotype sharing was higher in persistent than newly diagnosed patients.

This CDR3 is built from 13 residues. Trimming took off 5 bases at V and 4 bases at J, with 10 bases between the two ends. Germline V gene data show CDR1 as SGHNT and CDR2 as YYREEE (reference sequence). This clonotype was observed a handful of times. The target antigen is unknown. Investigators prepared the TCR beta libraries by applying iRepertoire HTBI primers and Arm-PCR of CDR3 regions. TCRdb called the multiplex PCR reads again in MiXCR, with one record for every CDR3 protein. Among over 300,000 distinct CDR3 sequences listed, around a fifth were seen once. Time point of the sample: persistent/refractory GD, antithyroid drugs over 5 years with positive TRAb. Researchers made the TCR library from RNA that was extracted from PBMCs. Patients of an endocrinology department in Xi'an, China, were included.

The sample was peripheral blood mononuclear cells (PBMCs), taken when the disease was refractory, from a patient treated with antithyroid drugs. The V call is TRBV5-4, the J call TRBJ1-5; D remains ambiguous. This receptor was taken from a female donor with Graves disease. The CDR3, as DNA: TGTGCCAGCAGTGGCACCCCTAATCAGCCCCAGCATTTT. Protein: CASSGTPNQPQHF.